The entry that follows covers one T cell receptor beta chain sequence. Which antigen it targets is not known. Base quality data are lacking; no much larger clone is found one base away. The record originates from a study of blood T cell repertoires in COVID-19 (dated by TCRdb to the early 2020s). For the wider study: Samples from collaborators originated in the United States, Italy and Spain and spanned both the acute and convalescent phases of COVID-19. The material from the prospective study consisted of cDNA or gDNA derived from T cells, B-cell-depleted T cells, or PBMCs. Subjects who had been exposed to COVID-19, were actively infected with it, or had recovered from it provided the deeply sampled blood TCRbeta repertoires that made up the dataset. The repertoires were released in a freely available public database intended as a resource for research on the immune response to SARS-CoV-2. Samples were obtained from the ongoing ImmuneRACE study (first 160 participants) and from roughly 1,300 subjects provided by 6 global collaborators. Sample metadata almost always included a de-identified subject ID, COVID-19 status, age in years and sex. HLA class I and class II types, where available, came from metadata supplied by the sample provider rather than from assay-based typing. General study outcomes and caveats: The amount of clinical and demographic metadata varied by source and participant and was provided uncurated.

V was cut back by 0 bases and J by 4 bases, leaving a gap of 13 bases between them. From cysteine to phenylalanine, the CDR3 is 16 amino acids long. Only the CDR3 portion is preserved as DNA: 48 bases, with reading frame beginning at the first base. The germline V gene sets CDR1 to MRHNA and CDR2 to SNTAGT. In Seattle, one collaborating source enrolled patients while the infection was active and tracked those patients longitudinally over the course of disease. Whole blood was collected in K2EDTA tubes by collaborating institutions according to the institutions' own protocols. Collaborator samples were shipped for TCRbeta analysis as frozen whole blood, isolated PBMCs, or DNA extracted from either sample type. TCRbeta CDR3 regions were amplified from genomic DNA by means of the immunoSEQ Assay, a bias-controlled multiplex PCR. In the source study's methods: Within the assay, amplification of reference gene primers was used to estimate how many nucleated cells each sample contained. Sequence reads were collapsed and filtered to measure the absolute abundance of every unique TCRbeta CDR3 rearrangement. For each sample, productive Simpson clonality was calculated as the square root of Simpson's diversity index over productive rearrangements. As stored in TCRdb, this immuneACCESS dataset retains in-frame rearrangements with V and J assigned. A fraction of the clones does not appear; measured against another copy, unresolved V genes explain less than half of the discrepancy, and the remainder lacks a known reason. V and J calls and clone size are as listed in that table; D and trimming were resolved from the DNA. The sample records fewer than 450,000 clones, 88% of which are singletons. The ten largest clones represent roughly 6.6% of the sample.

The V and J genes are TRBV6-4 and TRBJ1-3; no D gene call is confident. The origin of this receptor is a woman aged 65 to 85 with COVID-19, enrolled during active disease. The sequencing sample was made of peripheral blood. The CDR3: CASSDSARMRGNTIYF. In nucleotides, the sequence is TGTGCCAGCAGTGACTCGGCCAGAATGAGGGGAAACACCATATATTTT.